The entry below describes one T cell receptor beta chain. The sample belongs to a study of radiation and T cells in renal cell carcinoma. Time point defined: blood 2 weeks post-SBRT. Treatment given: 15 Gy SBRT to primary tumor, nephrectomy 4 weeks later. The method was immunoSEQ multiplex PCR; TCRdb's version includes in-frame clones alone and lacks a portion of them. This sample has 100,000 to 150,000 clones, with around 81% found just once. This CDR3 has 13 residues. Trimming pared 5 bases from V and 5 bases from J, leaving 11 bases between. Germline V gene sequence: CDR1 SGHTA, CDR2 FQGNSA. Sequenced here: blood, sampled from a patient whose treatment included radiotherapy and nephrectomy. The chain combines TRBV7-2 with TRBJ2-3; no definite D call. The source is a man aged 45-65 years with renal cell carcinoma. The CDR3, as DNA: TGTGCCAGCAGCCCCCCAGGAAAAGATACGCAGTATTTT. Residues: CASSPPGKDTQYF.